This T cell receptor (beta chain) was profiled in a study of T-cell memory formation after mild COVID-19 (dated by TCRdb to about 2021). Some background on the complete study: Most TCR sequence clusters were specific to one of the two donors. In a couple of donors, T-cell clones that expanded and contracted after mild COVID-19 were tracked by sequencing TCRalpha and TCRbeta repertoires over time. Two young, previously healthy adult volunteers, one female and one male, were included in the cohort. The full study reports these points: SARS-CoV-2 specificity was not confirmed for the second-wave clones peaking on day 37. Contracting CD4+ clones were located mainly in the CM and EM memory subsets, whereas CD8+ clones were found to be enriched in EMRA. Some responding clones were detected in pre-infection memory, suggesting pre-existing cross-reactive memory T cells joined the SARS-CoV-2 response. Only a couple of mild cases were covered in the study, and larger cohorts including severe cases with pre-infection samples were considered necessary. Clones that contracted from day 15 to 85 showed balanced CD4/CD8 phenotypes, whereas a second wave of clones that expanded from day 15 to 37 leaned towards CD4+.

The sequencer was an Illumina NovaSeq 6000. Using 5'RACE with constant-segment primers, TCRalpha and TCRbeta cDNA libraries were constructed, with sample barcodes and unique molecular identifiers added in the process. Trizol reagent was used to extract RNA from every sample. Library amplification was performed in two PCR steps, and a second sample barcode and Illumina TruSeq adapters were introduced in the second step. Sequencing of the libraries was done on an Illumina NovaSeq, producing 2 x 150 bp paired-end reads. As for the original processing: Demultiplexing of reads and collapsing into UMI-guided consensus sequences were performed with migec v1.2.7. With mixcr v2.1.11, UMI consensuses were aligned to TRA and TRB V and J templates and assembled into clonotypes. A clonotype was counted as expanded or contracted only if both edgeR and NoisET called the change significant, with noise models trained on biological replicates. For edgeR calls, a false discovery rate-adjusted p below 0.01 and a log2 fold-change threshold of 1 were applied. As an exploratory analysis of dynamics, PCA with hierarchical clustering was applied to max-normalized trajectories of the 1000 most abundant clonotypes. Each responding clone was given a CD4 or CD8 phenotype based on the CD4+ and CD8+ repertoires, which had been sequenced separately. The raw public reads went through TCRdb reprocessing: fastp at Q25, MiXCR clone calling, in-frame beta chains kept. All rows with the same CDR3 protein become a single entry with the most common DNA and genes. What appears here as the V and J calls and clone size reflects TCRdb's work, not the paper's. The sample data list around 400,000 distinct CDR3 sequences, and 24% of these were observed just once. Roughly 9.7% of the sample is taken by the ten largest.

Ficoll-Paque density gradient centrifugation was used to isolate PBMCs. A word on this clonotype: This clone's antigen is unknown. No per-base quality is available; no much larger clone lies one base away.

The TCR was taken from an adult woman who had mild COVID-19 (a few samples of this study predate the infection). The sample titles of this study are shuffled in the database, so cell type and time point are left out; the donor was told from shared clones. The source material was PBMCs or a T cell subset sorted from them (not recorded which).

The bases read TGTGCCAGCAGTTTGACAGGGATGGATCAGCCCCAGCATTTT. Translated, it reads CASSLTGMDQPQHF. The V gene is TRBV12-3 or TRBV12-4 and the J gene is TRBJ1-5; 7 bases in between match TRBD1. Clipping removes 3 bases from V and 5 bases from J, with 4 as the unmatched junction base count. The CDR3 contains 14 residues, cysteine and phenylalanine counted. Just CDR3 DNA is preserved here, 42 bases in frame from base 1.